This entry describes one TCR beta chain. Its antigen specificity is not known. The sample holds no much larger clone one base away, and base qualities are not on file. The source of the sample is a study of blood T cell repertoires in COVID-19 (dated by TCRdb to the early 2020s). About the study as a whole: The collaborator samples originated in the United States, Italy and Spain and spanned the acute and convalescent phases of COVID-19. The material from the prospective study consisted of cDNA or gDNA derived from T cells, B-cell-depleted T cells, or PBMCs. Subjects who had been exposed to COVID-19, were actively infected with it, or had recovered from it provided the deeply sampled blood TCRbeta repertoires that made up the dataset. The repertoires were made available in a free public database intended to serve as a resource for research on the immune response to SARS-CoV-2. Samples came from the ongoing ImmuneRACE study (first 160 participants) plus 1,254 subjects from 6 global collaborators. A de-identified subject ID, COVID-19 status, age in years and sex were almost always included in the sample metadata. HLA class I and class II types, where available, came from metadata supplied by the sample provider rather than from assay-based typing.

Paper-wide results and their limitations: Clinical and demographic metadata were provided uncurated, with the amount varying by source and participant.

The immunoSEQ Assay, a bias-controlled multiplex PCR, was used to amplify TCRbeta CDR3 regions from genomic DNA. The original pipeline was this. Within the assay, amplification of reference gene primers was used to estimate how many nucleated cells each sample contained. To quantify the absolute abundance of each unique TCRbeta CDR3 rearrangement, sequence reads were collapsed and filtered. For each sample, productive Simpson clonality was calculated as the square root of Simpson's diversity index over productive rearrangements. Not all clones reach the TCRdb copy of this immuneACCESS table, which keeps in-frame sequences only. Checked studies attribute under half of the gap to unresolved V genes and leave the rest unexplained. The D gene and trimming were derived from the DNA, and the V and J assignments and clone size from that table. The sample table holds over 15,000 clones, of which about 91% were seen once. The ten biggest clones cover almost 8.5% of the sample.

Whole blood was collected in K2EDTA tubes by collaborating institutions according to the institutions' own protocols. For TCRbeta analysis, collaborators shipped samples in one of three forms: frozen whole blood, isolated PBMCs, or DNA extracted from either of those sample types. Looking up the germline V gene yields CDR1 MNHEY and CDR2 SVGEGT. The CDR3 runs 11 amino acids, cysteine and phenylalanine included. CDR3 DNA is the only sequence kept; it has 33 bases, read in frame from the first base. V and J lose 5 bases and 3 bases, and a span of 4 bases separates them. The receptor was isolated from a human donor in a cohort sampled during active COVID-19. The donor label of this sample is uncertain. The sequencing sample was made of peripheral blood. The rearrangement combines TRBV6-2 or TRBV6-3 with TRBJ1-1, with the D gene uncertain. The encoded CDR3 is CASSQYTEAFF. The sequenced DNA: TGTGCCAGCAGTCAATACACTGAAGCTTTCTTT.